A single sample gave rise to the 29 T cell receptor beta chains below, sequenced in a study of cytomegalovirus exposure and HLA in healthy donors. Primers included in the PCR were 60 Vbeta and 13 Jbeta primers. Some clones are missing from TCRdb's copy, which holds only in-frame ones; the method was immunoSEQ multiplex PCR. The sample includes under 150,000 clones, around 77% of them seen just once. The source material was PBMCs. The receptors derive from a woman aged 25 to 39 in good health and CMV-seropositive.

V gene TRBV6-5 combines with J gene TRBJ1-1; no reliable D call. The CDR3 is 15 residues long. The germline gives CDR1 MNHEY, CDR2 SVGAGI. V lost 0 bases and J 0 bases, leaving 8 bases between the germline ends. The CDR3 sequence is CASSYSPLMNTEAFF. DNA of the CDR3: TGTGCCAGCAGTTACTCGCCACTTATGAACACTGAAGCTTTCTTT.

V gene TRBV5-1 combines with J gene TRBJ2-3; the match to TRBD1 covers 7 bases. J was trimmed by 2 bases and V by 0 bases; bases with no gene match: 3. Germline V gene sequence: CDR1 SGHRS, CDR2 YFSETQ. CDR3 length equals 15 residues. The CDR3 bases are TGCGCCAGCAGCTTGGGTACAGGGGTCACAGATACGCAGTATTTT. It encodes CASSLGTGVTDTQYF.

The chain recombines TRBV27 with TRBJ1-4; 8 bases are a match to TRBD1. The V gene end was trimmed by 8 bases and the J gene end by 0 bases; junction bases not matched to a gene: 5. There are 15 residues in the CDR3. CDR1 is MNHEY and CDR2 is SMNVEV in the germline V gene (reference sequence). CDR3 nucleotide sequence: TGTGCCAGCCGAAGGACAGGGACAACTAATGAAAAACTGTTTTTT. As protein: CASRRTGTTNEKLFF.

The CDR3: CASSLGGYLAGDRYNEQFF. Here the CDR3 DNA reads TGTGCCAGCAGCTTAGGAGGGTATTTAGCGGGAGATCGGTATAATGAGCAGTTCTTC. V usage is TRBV11-3 and J usage is TRBJ2-1; 9 bases are a match to TRBD2. From germline, CDR1 is SGHNT and CDR2 YENEEA. The junction had 17 bases not matched to a gene; V was cut back by 1 base and J by 7 bases. The CDR3 is made up of 19 amino acids.

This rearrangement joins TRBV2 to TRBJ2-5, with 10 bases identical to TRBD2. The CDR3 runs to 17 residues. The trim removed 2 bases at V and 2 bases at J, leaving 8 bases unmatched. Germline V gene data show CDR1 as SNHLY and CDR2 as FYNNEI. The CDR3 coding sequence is TGTGCCAGCAGTGAAACTAGCGGGATAGGAGGGCAAGAGACCCAGTACTTC. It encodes CASSETSGIGGQETQYF.

For the CDR3, the DNA is TGTGCCAGTAGTATAGAGGGGACACCGAACACTGAAGCTTTCTTT. Encoded protein: CASSIEGTPNTEAFF. V is TRBV19 and J is TRBJ1-1; D may be TRBD1 (6 bases). The CDR3 extends over 15 amino acids. Trimming took 0 bases from V and 1 from J, leaving 9 bases between them. In germline, CDR1 is LNHDA, CDR2 SQIVND (reference sequence).

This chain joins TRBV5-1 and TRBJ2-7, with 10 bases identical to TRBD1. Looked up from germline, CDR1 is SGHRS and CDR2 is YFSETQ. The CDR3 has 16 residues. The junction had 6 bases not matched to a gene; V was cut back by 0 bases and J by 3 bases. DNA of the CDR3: TGCGCCAGCAGCTTGGGGGGTGGGACAGGGGACTACGAGCAGTACTTC. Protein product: CASSLGGGTGDYEQYF.

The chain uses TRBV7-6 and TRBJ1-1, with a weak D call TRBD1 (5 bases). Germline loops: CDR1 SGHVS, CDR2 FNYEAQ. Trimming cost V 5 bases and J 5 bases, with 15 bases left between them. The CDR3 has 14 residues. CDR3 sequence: CASSPIGGGTEAFF. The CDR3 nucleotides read TGTGCCAGCAGCCCCATTGGGGGAGGGACTGAAGCTTTCTTT.

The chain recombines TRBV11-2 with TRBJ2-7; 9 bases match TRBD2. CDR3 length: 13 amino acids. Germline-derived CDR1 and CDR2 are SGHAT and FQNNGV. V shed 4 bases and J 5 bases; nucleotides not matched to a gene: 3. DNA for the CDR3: TGTGCCAGCAGCTCGAGCGGGGGGAACGAGCAGTACTTC. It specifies CASSSSGGNEQYF.

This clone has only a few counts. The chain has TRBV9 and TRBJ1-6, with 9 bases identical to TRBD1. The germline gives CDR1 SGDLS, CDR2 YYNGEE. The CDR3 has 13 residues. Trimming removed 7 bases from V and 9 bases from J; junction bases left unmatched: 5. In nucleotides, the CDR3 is TGTGCCAGCGGACAGGGGCTGGGTTCACCCCTCCACTTT. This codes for CASGQGLGSPLHF.

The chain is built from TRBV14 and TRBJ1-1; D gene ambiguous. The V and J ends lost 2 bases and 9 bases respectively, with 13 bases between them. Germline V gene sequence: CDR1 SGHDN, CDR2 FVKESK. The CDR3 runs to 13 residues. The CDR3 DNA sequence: TGTGCCAGCAGCCAACAGTACACAGAACAAGCTTTCTTT. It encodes CASSQQYTEQAFF.

The CDR3 DNA reads TGTGCCAGCAGCTACGCTAGCGGGACAGCCTACGAGCAGTACTTC. Translated, it gives CASSYASGTAYEQYF. The gene calls are TRBV9 and TRBJ2-7, with TRBD2 matching 9 bases. After removal of 4 bases from V and 2 bases from J, the junction contained 7 bases not matched to a gene. Germline V gene sequence: CDR1 SGDLS, CDR2 YYNGEE. This CDR3 is 15 amino acids long.

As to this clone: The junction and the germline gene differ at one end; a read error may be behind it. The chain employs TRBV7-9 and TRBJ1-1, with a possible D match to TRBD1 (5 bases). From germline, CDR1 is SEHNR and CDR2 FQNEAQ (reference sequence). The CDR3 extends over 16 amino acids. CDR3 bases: TGTTCCAGCAGCTTAGCGACAGCACCATCGAACACTGAAGCTTTCTTT. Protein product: CSSSLATAPSNTEAFF.

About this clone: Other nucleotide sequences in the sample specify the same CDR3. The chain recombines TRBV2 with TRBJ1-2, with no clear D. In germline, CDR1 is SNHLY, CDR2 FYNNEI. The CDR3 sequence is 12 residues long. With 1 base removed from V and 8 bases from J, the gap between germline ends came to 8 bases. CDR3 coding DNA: TGTGCCAGCAGTGAAGGCAGGCGAGGCTACACCTTC. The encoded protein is CASSEGRRGYTF.

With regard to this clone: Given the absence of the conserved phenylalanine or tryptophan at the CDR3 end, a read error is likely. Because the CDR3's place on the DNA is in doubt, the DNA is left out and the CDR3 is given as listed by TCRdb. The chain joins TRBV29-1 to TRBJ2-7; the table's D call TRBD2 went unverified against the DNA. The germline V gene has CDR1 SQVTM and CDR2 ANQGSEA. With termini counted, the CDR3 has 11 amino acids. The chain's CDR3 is CSVDGGEGYHI.

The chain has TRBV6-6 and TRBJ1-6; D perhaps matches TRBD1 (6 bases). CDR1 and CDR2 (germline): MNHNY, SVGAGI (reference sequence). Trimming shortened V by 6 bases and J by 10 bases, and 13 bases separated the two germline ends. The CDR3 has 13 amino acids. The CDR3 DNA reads TGTGCCAGCAGACCGACAGGCATATCACCCCTCCACTTT. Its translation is CASRPTGISPLHF.

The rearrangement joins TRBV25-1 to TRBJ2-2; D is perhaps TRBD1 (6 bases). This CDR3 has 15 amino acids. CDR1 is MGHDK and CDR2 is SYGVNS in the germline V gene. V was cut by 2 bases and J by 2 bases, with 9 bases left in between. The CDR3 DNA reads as TGTGCCAGCAGTGAAGAAGGGGGTAACACCGGGGAGCTGTTTTTT. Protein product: CASSEEGGNTGELFF.

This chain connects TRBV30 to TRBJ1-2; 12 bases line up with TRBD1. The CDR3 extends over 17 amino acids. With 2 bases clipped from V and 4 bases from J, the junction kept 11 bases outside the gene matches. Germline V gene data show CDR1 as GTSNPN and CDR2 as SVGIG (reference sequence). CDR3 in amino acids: CAWSTGTGGERSYGYTF. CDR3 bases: TGTGCCTGGAGTACCGGGACAGGGGGCGAAAGATCCTATGGCTACACCTTC.

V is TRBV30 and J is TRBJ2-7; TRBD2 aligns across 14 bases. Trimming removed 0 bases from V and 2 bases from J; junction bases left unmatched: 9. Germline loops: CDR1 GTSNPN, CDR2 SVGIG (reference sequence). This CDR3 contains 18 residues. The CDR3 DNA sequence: TGTGCCTGGAGTGTAGGGTTGACTAGCGGGAGGGCGACCTACGAGCAGTACTTC. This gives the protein CAWSVGLTSGRATYEQYF.

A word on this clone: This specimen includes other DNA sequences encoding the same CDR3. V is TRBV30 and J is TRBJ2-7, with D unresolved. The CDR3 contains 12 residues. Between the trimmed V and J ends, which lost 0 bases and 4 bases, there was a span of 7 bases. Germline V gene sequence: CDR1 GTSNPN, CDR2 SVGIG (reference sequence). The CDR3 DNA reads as TGTGCCTGGAGTGTACTCAATTACGAGCAGTACTTC. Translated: CAWSVLNYEQYF.

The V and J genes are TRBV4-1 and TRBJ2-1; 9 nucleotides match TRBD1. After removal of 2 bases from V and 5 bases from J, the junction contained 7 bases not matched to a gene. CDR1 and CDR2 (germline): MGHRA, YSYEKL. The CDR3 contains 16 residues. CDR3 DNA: TGCGCCAGCAGCCAACCCGGGACAGGGAACCACAATGAGCAGTTCTTC. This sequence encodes CASSQPGTGNHNEQFF.

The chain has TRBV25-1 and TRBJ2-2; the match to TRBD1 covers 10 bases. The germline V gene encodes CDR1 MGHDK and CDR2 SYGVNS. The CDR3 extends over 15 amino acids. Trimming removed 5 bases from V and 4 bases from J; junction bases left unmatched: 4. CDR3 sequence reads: CASSSRQGATGELFF. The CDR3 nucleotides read TGTGCCAGCAGTTCCCGACAGGGGGCCACCGGGGAGCTGTTTTTT.

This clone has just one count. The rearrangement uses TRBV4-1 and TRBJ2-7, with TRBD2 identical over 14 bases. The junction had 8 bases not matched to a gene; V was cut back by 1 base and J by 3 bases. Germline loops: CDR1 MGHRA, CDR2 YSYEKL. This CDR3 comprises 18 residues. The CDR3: CASSQGLAGGRGSYEQYF. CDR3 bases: TGCGCCAGCAGCCAAGGACTAGCGGGAGGGCGCGGGAGCTACGAGCAGTACTTC.

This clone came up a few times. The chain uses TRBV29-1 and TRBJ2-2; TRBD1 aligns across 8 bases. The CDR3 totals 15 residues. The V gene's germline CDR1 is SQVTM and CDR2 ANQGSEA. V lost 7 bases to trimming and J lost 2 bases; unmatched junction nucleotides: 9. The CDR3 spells CSASGRGPNTGELFF. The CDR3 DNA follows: TGCAGCGCCTCCGGCAGGGGGCCCAACACCGGGGAGCTGTTTTTT.

DNA of the CDR3: TGTGCCAGCCCCAACTGGCCAGAGGGGAACACTGAAGCTTTCTTT. Protein product: CASPNWPEGNTEAFF. This sequence joins TRBV6-5 and TRBJ1-1; D unresolved. The V end lost 8 bases, the J end lost 1 base, and 17 bases lay between the germline ends. The CDR3 consists of 15 residues. CDR1 is MNHEY and CDR2 is SVGAGI in the germline V gene.

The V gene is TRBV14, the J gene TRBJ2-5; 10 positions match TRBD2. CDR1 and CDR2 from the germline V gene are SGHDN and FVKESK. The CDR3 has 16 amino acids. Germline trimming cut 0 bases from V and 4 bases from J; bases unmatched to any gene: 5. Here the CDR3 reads CASSQDRAGGRETQYF. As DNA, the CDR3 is TGTGCCAGCAGCCAAGATAGAGCGGGGGGGAGAGAGACCCAGTACTTC.

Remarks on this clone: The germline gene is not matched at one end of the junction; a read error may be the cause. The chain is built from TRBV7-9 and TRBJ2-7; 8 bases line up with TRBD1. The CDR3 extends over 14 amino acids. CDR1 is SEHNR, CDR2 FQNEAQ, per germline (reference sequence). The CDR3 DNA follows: TGTTCCAGCACCTCGGACAGGGATCACTACGAGCAGTACTTC. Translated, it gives CSSTSDRDHYEQYF.

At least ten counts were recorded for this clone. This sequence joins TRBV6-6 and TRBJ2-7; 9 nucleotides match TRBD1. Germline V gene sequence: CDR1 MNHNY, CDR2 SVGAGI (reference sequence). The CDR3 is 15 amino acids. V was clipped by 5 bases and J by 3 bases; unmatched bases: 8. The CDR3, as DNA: TGTGCCAGCAGTCCTGGGGGACAGGGTTTCTACGAGCAGTACTTC. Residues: CASSPGGQGFYEQYF.

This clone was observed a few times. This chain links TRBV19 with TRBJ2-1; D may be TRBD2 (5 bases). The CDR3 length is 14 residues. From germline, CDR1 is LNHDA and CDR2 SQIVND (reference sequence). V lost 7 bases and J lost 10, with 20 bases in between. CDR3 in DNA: TGTGCCAGTACCTCGGGATATATGCCCCGGGAGCAGTTCTTC. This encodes CASTSGYMPREQFF.